This T cell receptor (beta chain) stems from a study of metastatic and nonmetastatic thyroid tumors. Study overall: Malignant and benign thyroid patients had repertoires compared in peripheral blood and tumor or nodule tissue. Study results and limitations: It was reported that TCR beta diversity was significantly higher in malignant thyroid tumors than benign nodules, in blood and tumor.

There are 14 residues in the CDR3. V was trimmed by 3 bases and J by 3 bases, leaving 12 bases between them. Germline assignment: CDR1 GTSNPN and CDR2 SVGIG (reference sequence). In the original workflow: The distant-metastasis classifier for papillary thyroid cancer was built from CDR3 differences across clinicopathological groups. TCRdb reprocessed the PCR reads using MiXCR. TCRdb, not the original authors, processed these V and J calls. This sample has 20,000 or so clones, with about 30% found just once. This clone was counted at least ten times. What it binds is not known. Prior to thyroid surgery, none of the patients had received any treatment.

The rearrangement links TRBV30 to TRBJ1-5; D is ambiguous. The clonotype originates from a female donor with papillary thyroid cancer or a benign thyroid nodule (not recorded which). Some clones in this sample may be carry-over from other donors' samples. The sequenced sample was tumor tissue. In DNA, the CDR3 is TGTGCCTGGAGCGCTGGGTCCTACAATCAGCCCCAGCATTTT. Amino acid sequence: CAWSAGSYNQPQHF.